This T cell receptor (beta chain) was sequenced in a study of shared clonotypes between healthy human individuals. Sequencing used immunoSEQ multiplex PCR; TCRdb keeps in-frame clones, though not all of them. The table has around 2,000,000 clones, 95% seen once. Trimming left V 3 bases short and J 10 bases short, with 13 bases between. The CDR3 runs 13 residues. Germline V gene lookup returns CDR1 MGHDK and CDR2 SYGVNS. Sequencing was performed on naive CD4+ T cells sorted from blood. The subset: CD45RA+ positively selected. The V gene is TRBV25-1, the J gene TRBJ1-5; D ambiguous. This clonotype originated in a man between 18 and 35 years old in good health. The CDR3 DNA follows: TGTGCCAGCAGTGATACGGGAACAGTACCCCAGCATTTT. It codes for CASSDTGTVPQHF.